The T cell receptor (beta chain) described here comes from a study of cytomegalovirus exposure and HLA in healthy donors. Study-wide findings and caveats: Presence/absence analyses assumed roughly uniform sequencing depth across donors, which may not hold. TCR beta chains associated with HLA were, in a later analysis, more clonally expanded than equally common others. Immune exposure information comprised only CMV serostatus.

V shed 5 bases and J shed 5 bases, with 13 bases lying between them. The CDR3 extends over 14 amino acids. CDR1 and CDR2 (germline): SGHNT, YENEEA. Healthy bone marrow donors formed the donor group. Primers included in the PCR were 60 Vbeta and 13 Jbeta primers. This table comes from immunoSEQ multiplex PCR, and its TCRdb copy is limited to in-frame clones, with some not included. This sample has 190,000 or so clones, with 75% to 85% found just once. Of note for this clone: What it binds is not known.

The chain combines TRBV11-3 with TRBJ2-1, with D maybe TRBD2 (6 bases). The TCR comes from a girl aged 10 to 17 in good health and CMV-seropositive. The specimen was PBMCs. CDR3 DNA sequence: TGTGCCAGCAGCACCCGTGGAGGGGACAATGAGCAGTTCTTC. Protein sequence: CASSTRGGDNEQFF.